This T cell receptor beta chain comes out of a study of Graves' ophthalmopathy and Graves' hyperthyroidism. The wider study: By definition, stable hyperthyroidism involved no ophthalmopathy within 18 months of follow-up. Findings of the study overall: Blood samples also showed most expanded thyroid clonotypes exceeding 0.001 frequency.

This clonotype has just one count. Its antigen is unknown. An end of the junction differs from the germline gene, which may be a read error. There are 9 residues in the CDR3. Per the germline V gene, CDR1 is SQVTM and CDR2 is ANQGSEA. Amplifying from RNA transcripts, the study obtained TCR beta CDR3 regions. First-round RT-PCR used HTBI primers; second-round multiplex PCR followed. TCRdb reprocessed the multiplex PCR reads via MiXCR and lists one record per CDR3 protein. The sample includes roughly 1.1 million distinct CDR3 sequences, less than 45% of them seen just once. Hyperthyroidism patients were newly diagnosed, under 2 months' duration, aged 18 to 65. Other autoimmune diseases, uncontrolled infections, pregnancy or lactation led to the exclusion of patients.

The receptor's source is an adult man with Graves' hyperthyroidism. The rearrangement joins TRBV29-1 to TRBJ1-1, with D unclear. Sequencing was done on a sample of peripheral blood or thyroid tissue (not recorded which). DNA of the CDR3: TGCAGCTTTGACACTGAAGCTTTCTTT. It yields the protein CSFDTEAFF.